This is a list of T cell receptor beta chains from one sample in a study of blood T cell repertoires in COVID-19. Assay: immunoSEQ multiplex PCR; the TCRdb copy retains only in-frame clones and omits some. In the table there are about 150,000 clones, around 85% of which are singletons. What was sequenced was peripheral blood. All receptors derive from a man aged 60 to 69 with COVID-19, enrolled during active disease. The CDR3 runs from the conserved cysteine through the conserved F or W. D genes are given only for firm matches.

length: 12
J: TRBJ1-1
V: TRBV18
D: NA
DNA: TGTGCCAGCTCTCCTACAGGGTCTGAAGCTTTCTTT
CDR3: CASSPTGSEAFF

length: 14
J: TRBJ1-6
V: TRBV19
D: TRBD1
DNA: TGTGCCAGTACCTTGGGACAGGGGGAATCACCCCTCCACTTT
CDR3: CASTLGQGESPLHF

length: 15
J: TRBJ1-5
V: TRBV20-1
D: NA
DNA: TGCAGTGCTAGTGGGGGTTCGGGGAGCAATCAGCCCCAGCATTTT
CDR3: CSASGGSGSNQPQHF

length: 17
J: TRBJ1-6
V: TRBV14
D: TRBD1
DNA: TGTGCCAGCAGCATGAACAGGGGTAGGGCCTATAATTCACCCCTCCACTTT
CDR3: CASSMNRGRAYNSPLHF

length: 12
J: TRBJ1-5
V: TRBV12-3/TRBV12-4
D: NA
DNA: TGTGCCAGCAGTTTCGGCCAGGAGCCCCAGCATTTT
CDR3: CASSFGQEPQHF

length: 15
J: TRBJ1-2
V: TRBV14
D: NA
DNA: TGTGCCAGCAGCCATGGGCCGGGACAATCTACGGGCTACACCTTC
CDR3: CASSHGPGQSTGYTF

length: 16
J: TRBJ2-2
V: TRBV5-4
D: NA
DNA: TGTGCCAGCAGCTCTAATCAACGAAGGAACACCGGGGAGCTGTTTTTT
CDR3: CASSSNQRRNTGELFF

length: 17
J: TRBJ1-2
V: TRBV5-4
D: NA
DNA: TGTGCCAGCAGCTTGGGGTGGGACCGCCGAGCGGGCTATGGCTACACCTTC
CDR3: CASSLGWDRRAGYGYTF

length: 15
J: TRBJ2-1
V: TRBV7-3
D: NA
DNA: TGTGCCAGCAGCTTATTGCGGACTATCTACAATGAGCAGTTCTTC
CDR3: CASSLLRTIYNEQFF

length: 18
J: TRBJ2-3
V: TRBV16
D: NA
DNA: TGTGCCAGCAGCCAATCGAGCTACCGGACAATTGGCACAGATACGCAGTATTTT
CDR3: CASSQSSYRTIGTDTQYF

length: 15
J: TRBJ2-2
V: TRBV27
D: TRBD2
DNA: TGTGCCAGCAGTAGACTAGCGGGGAACACCGGGGAGCTGTTTTTT
CDR3: CASSRLAGNTGELFF

length: 19
J: TRBJ2-3
V: TRBV4-2
D: NA
DNA: TGTGCCAGCAGCCAAGACCCAACCGGTCTTGGCAGCGTCACAGATACGCAGTATTTT
CDR3: CASSQDPTGLGSVTDTQYF